This entry concerns a single TCR beta chain. Its specificity is unknown. This entry is derived from a study of circulating CD8 cells and anti-PD-1 response in melanoma. General observations from the study: Only baseline and M1 samples entered the published repertoire comparisons. Peptide assays on expanded sorted subsets replaced tumor-based reactivity testing. TIGIT repertoires were least diverse, DNEG repertoires most diverse.

The QIAseq Immune Repertoire TCR panel built the libraries from roughly 15 ng of total RNA. In TCRdb, the reads were re-called with MiXCR into one record per CDR3 protein. The table records some 140 distinct CDR3 sequences, approximately 9.9% of them present only once. This CDR3 has 13 residues. V lost 8 bases to trimming and J lost 1 base, with 14 bases between them. Germline values: CDR1 DFQATT, CDR2 SNEGSKA (reference sequence). From live CD3+CD8+TCRalphabeta+ cells, four PD-1 and/or TIGIT subsets were sorted. This clonotype originated in a human donor with melanoma. The chain has TRBV20-1 and TRBJ2-5, with D perhaps matching TRBD2 (6 bases). Material: CD8+ T cells from PBMCs, obtained at baseline or after one month of anti-PD-1 therapy (not recorded which). CDR3 residues: CSSPWGVQETQYF. CDR3 nucleotide sequence: TGCAGTTCTCCATGGGGGGTCCAAGAGACCCAGTACTTC.